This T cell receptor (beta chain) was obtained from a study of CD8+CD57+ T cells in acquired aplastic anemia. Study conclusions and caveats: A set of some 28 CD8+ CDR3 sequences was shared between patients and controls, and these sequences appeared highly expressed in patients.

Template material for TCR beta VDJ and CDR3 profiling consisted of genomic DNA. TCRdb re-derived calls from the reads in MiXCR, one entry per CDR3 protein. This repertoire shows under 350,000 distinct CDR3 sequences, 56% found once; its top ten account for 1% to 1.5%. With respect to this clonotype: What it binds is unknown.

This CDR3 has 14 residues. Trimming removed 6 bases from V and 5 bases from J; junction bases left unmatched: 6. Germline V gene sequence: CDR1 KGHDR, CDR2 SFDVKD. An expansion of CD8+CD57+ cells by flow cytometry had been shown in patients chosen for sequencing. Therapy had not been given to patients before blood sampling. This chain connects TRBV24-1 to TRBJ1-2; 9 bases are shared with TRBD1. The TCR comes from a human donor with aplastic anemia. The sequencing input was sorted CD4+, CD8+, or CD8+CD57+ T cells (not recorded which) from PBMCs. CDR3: CATSLQGARYGYTF. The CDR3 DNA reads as TGTGCCACCAGTCTACAGGGGGCAAGATATGGCTACACCTTC.